Below are 14 T cell receptor beta chains sequenced from a single sample in a study of shared clonotypes between healthy human individuals. Produced via immunoSEQ multiplex PCR; TCRdb's table is partial and in-frame only. Of about 1 million clones listed, about 70% are singletons. Sequenced: memory CD4+ T cells sorted from blood. Subset specified: CD45RA-negative fraction. The receptors come from a man between 18 and 29 years old in good health.

Points on this clone: A much larger clone lies one base from this, so it may be a read error. This specimen includes other DNA sequences encoding the same CDR3. Here the CDR3 reads CASGVLAGTGEFSTDTQYF. CDR3 sequence (DNA): TGCGCCAGCGGCGTGTTGGCCGGGACAGGGGAGTTTAGCACAGATACGCAATATTTT. The chain carries TRBV4-1 and TRBJ2-3; 10 bases line up with TRBD1. Germline values: CDR1 MGHRA, CDR2 YSYEKL. This CDR3 region has 19 residues.

The chain carries TRBV6-5 and TRBJ2-5; D is unclear. CDR1 MNHEY and CDR2 SVGAGI come from the germline V gene. Trimming shortened V by 6 bases and J by 0 bases, and 14 bases separated the two germline ends. The CDR3 sequence is 15 residues long. In DNA form, the CDR3 reads TGTGCCAGCAGAGTTGACCGGGTGTACCAAGAGACCCAGTACTTC. Its translation: CASRVDRVYQETQYF.

The J gene is TRBJ2-5, the V gene TRBV29-1, with D unclear. The V and J ends lost 1 base and 1 base respectively, with 7 bases between them. CDR3 size: 13 residues. Germline V gene lookup returns CDR1 SQVTM and CDR2 ANQGSEA. The CDR3 DNA sequence: TGCAGCGTTGAAGTGGGATCCCAAGAGACCCAGTACTTC. It is translated as CSVEVGSQETQYF.

CDR3 in amino acids: CASSLGGPGGYMGSPLHF. CDR3 bases: TGTGCCAGCAGCTTGGGTGGTCCAGGGGGGTATATGGGTTCACCCCTCCACTTT. The chain links TRBV5-4 to TRBJ1-6, with 7 nucleotides matching TRBD1. Germline CDR1 and CDR2: SGHNT and YYREEE (reference sequence). The CDR3 sequence is 18 residues long. V was pared by 0 bases and J by 9 bases, with 15 bases of the junction left unmatched.

This sequence joins TRBV7-9 and TRBJ2-1; D is undetermined. Germline V gives CDR1 SEHNR, CDR2 FQNEAQ (reference sequence). The V end lost 1 base, the J end lost 11 bases, and 9 bases lay between the germline ends. The CDR3 consists of 12 residues. The CDR3 bases are TGTGCCAGCAGCTTAGAGGTAGGGCAGCAGTTCTTC. It specifies CASSLEVGQQFF.

This clone appeared a few times. The chain combines TRBV18 with TRBJ1-2, with D uncertain. V dropped 3 bases and J dropped 4 bases, with 12 bases sitting between them. CDR1 and CDR2 (germline): KGHSH, LQKENI. This CDR3 is built from 14 residues. The CDR3: CASSPRAEVYGYTF. The CDR3 DNA reads TGTGCCAGCTCACCGCGGGCGGAGGTCTATGGCTACACCTTC. The full variable domain, its missing parts supplied by reference TRBV18 and TRBJ1-2, is NAGVMQNPRHLVRRRGQEARLRCSPMKGHSHVYWYRQLPEEGLKFMVYLQKENIIDESGMPKERFSAEFPKEGPSILRIQQVVRGDSAAYFCASSPRAEVYGYTFGSGTRLTVV.

The chain joins TRBV10-1 to TRBJ2-7; TRBD1 is a possible D gene (6 bases). This CDR3 spans 18 amino acids. The V end was cut by 6 bases, the J end by 0 bases, with 24 bases between. Germline V gene lookup returns CDR1 WNHNN and CDR2 SYGVQD (reference sequence). The CDR3 region is CASRYLFLGQRSSYEQYF. The CDR3 nucleotides are TGCGCCAGCAGATATCTTTTCCTAGGACAGAGGAGCTCCTACGAGCAGTACTTC.

This clone was counted between two and nine times. The sample contains more than one DNA sequence encoding this CDR3. The genes are TRBV30 and TRBJ1-2; 9 positions agree with TRBD1. Germline loops: CDR1 GTSNPN, CDR2 SVGIG (reference sequence). V was pared by 3 bases and J by 2 bases, with 1 base of the junction left unmatched. CDR3 size: 13 residues. CDR3 DNA sequence: TGTGCCTGGAGGACAGGGGGGAACTATGGCTACACCTTC. Protein product: CAWRTGGNYGYTF.

The J gene is TRBJ2-4, the V gene TRBV7-2; the match to TRBD2 covers 7 bases. Trimming removed 2 bases from V and 7 bases from J; junction bases left unmatched: 2. Per the germline V gene, CDR1 is SGHTA and CDR2 is FQGNSA. This CDR3 contains 13 residues. This chain's CDR3 is CASSLLGGNIQYF. In nucleotides, the CDR3 is TGTGCCAGCAGCTTACTGGGAGGGAACATTCAGTACTTC.

V is TRBV6-1 and J is TRBJ1-1; 7 bases fit TRBD1. Germline V gene sequence: CDR1 MNHNS, CDR2 SASEGT. The CDR3 covers 11 residues. With 7 bases clipped from V and 8 bases from J, the junction kept 4 bases outside the gene matches. CDR3: CASTRDSEAFF. CDR3 coding DNA: TGTGCCAGCACTCGGGACAGCGAAGCTTTCTTT.

This clone was recorded a few times. This chain links TRBV28 with TRBJ2-7; D may match TRBD1 or TRBD2 (5 bases each). Germline CDR1 MDHEN, CDR2 SYDVKM. Deletions cut 7 bases from V and 2 bases from J, with 9 bases between. This CDR3 contains 12 residues. CDR3 nucleotides: TGTGCCAGCACTAGGGGAGCCTACGAGCAGTACTTC. Translated, it gives CASTRGAYEQYF. Complete variable domain (other parts from reference TRBV28 and TRBJ2-7): DVKVTQSSRYLVKRTGEKVFLECVQDMDHENMFWYRQDPGLGLRLIYFSYDVKMKEKGDIPEGYSVSREKKERFSLILESASTNQTSMYLCASTRGAYEQYFGPGTRLTVT.

This chain joins TRBV28 and TRBJ1-2, with D tentatively TRBD1 (6 bases). The CDR3 has 14 residues. CDR1 MDHEN and CDR2 SYDVKM come from the germline V gene. Trimming took 7 bases from V and 4 from J, leaving 16 bases between them. This CDR3 reads CASKAQGPTYGYTF. CDR3 nucleotides: TGTGCCAGCAAAGCACAGGGCCCTACCTATGGCTACACCTTC.

The chain has TRBV5-4 and TRBJ1-4; D unresolved. The CDR3 extends over 14 amino acids. Deletions cut 4 bases from V and 4 bases from J, with 11 bases between. Germline CDR1 is SGHNT and CDR2 is YYREEE (reference sequence). For the CDR3, the DNA is TGTGCCAGCAGCACGGACCTTTTTAATGAAAAACTGTTTTTT. The encoded protein is CASSTDLFNEKLFF. Based on the CDR3 plus reference TRBV5-4 and TRBJ1-4, the full variable domain is ETGVTQSPTHLIKTRGQQVTLRCSSQSGHNTVSWYQQALGQGPQFIFQYYREEENGRGNFPPRFSGLQFPNYSSELNVNALELDDSALYLCASSTDLFNEKLFFGSGTQLSVL.

This clone was detected a few times. This chain links TRBV27 with TRBJ2-7, with a tentative D call TRBD2 (5 bases). Trimming pared 4 bases from V and 2 bases from J, leaving 9 bases between. Germline loops: CDR1 MNHEY, CDR2 SMNVEV (reference sequence). This CDR3 has 13 residues. CDR3 DNA: TGTGCCAGCAGTTCCGGACTGGCCTACGAGCAGTACTTC. Protein sequence: CASSSGLAYEQYF.